The clone carrying this T cell receptor (beta chain) was detected once. Produced via immunoSEQ multiplex PCR; TCRdb's table is partial and in-frame only. This sample has around 2.1 million clones; approximately 94% occur once, and the top ten carry 1.5% to 2%. This sample is drawn from a study of shared clonotypes between healthy human individuals. The V end was cut by 3 bases, the J end by 5 bases, with 11 bases between. The CDR3 has 13 amino acids. Germline lookup yields CDR1 SGDLS and CDR2 YYNGEE. Naive CD8 cells comprised CD45RO-negative, CCR7-positively selected cells, excluding terminally differentiated effector memory CD45RA+ cells.

The sample consisted of naive CD8+ T cells from PBMCs. This sequence was found in a man aged 18 to 30 in good health. Some clones in this sample may be carry-over from other donors' samples. The V gene is TRBV9, the J gene TRBJ1-1; D unresolved. The CDR3 protein is CASSAYAWTEAFF. The CDR3 DNA is TGTGCCAGCAGCGCCTACGCTTGGACTGAAGCTTTCTTT.